One T cell receptor (beta chain) is described in this entry. The data were obtained in a study of blood T cell repertoires in COVID-19. Data came from immunoSEQ multiplex PCR; TCRdb stores just in-frame clones and leaves some out. The data contain about 240,000 clones, about 90% of them seen just once; the ten biggest clones take up just over 7%. The source of this sequence is a man in his sixties who had recovered from COVID-19. Sample: peripheral blood.

The CDR3 sequence: CASSLVSSGFSPLHF. The CDR3, as DNA: TGTGCCAGCAGCTTAGTCTCATCAGGGTTTTCACCCCTCCACTTT. The chain combines TRBV11-2 with TRBJ1-6, with a possible D match to TRBD1 (5 bases). With 1 base removed from V and 9 bases from J, the gap between germline ends came to 13 bases. CDR1 SGHAT and CDR2 FQNNGV come from the germline V gene. This CDR3 has 15 amino acids.